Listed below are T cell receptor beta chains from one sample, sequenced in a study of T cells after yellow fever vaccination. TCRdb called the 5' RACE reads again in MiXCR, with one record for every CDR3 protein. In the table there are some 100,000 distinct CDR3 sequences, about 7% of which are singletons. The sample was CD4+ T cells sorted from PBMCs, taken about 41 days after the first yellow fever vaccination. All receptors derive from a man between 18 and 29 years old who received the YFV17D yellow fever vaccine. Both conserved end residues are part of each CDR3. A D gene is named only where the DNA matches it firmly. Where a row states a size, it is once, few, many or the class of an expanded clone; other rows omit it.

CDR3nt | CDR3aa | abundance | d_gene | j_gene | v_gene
TGCGCCAGCAGCCCAACCGGACAGGGAAACACTGAAGCTTTCTTT | CASSPTGQGNTEAFF | many | TRBD1 | TRBJ1-1 | TRBV5-1
TGCGCCAGCAGCTTGGAACAACTCAAGAACCATGGCTACACCTTC | CASSLEQLKNHGYTF | NA | NA | TRBJ1-2 | TRBV5-1
TGTGCCAGCAGCCCCACCAGGGCGGGAGAGACCCAGTACTTC | CASSPTRAGETQYF | many | NA | TRBJ2-5 | TRBV7-3
TGCGCCAGCAGCTATACCATCGGGACACTTACGACTAGCGGGGGGCTGGCAGATACGCAGTATTTT | CASSYTIGTLTTSGGLADTQYF | NA | TRBD2 | TRBJ2-3 | TRBV5-1
TGTGCCAGCAGTGGGGGTTTGAGCTCCTACAATGAGCAGTTCTTC | CASSGGLSSYNEQFF | NA | NA | TRBJ2-1 | TRBV6-1
TGTGCCAGCAGTGACCTCGGGGTAAGCGCCTACAATGAGCAGTTCTTC | CASSDLGVSAYNEQFF | many | NA | TRBJ2-1 | TRBV2
TGTGCCAGCTCAGTCAACACCGGGGAGCTGTTTTTT | CASSVNTGELFF | many | NA | TRBJ2-2 | TRBV12-3/TRBV12-4
TGCGCCAGCAGCTTCGGGACTAGCGGGACGGCAGATACGCAGTATTTT | CASSFGTSGTADTQYF | many | TRBD2 | TRBJ2-3 | TRBV5-1
TGCGCCAGGGACAGCACAGATACGCAGTATTTT | CARDSTDTQYF | NA | NA | TRBJ2-3 | TRBV23-1
TGTGCCAGCAGCACACGCCGGGACAGGGGCCAAGAGACCCAGTACTTC | CASSTRRDRGQETQYF | NA | TRBD1 | TRBJ2-5 | TRBV3-1
TGTGCCAGCAGCTTTGTGTTAAGCACAGATACGCAGTATTTT | CASSFVLSTDTQYF | many | NA | TRBJ2-3 | TRBV7-9
TGTGCCAGCAGCCTTGGGGGGCCGGGACAGAGAAAGTGGAATGAGCAGTTCTTC | CASSLGGPGQRKWNEQFF | NA | NA | TRBJ2-1 | TRBV11-2
TGCGCCAGCAGCCGCAAACTCAGTTCCGGGACAGCGACCAGATACAATGAGCAGTTCTTC | CASSRKLSSGTATRYNEQFF | many | TRBD1 | TRBJ2-1 | TRBV4-3
TGTGCCAGCAGTTACTCTCCAGGGGGGCCATACGAGCAGTACTTC | CASSYSPGGPYEQYF | many | NA | TRBJ2-7 | TRBV6-2/TRBV6-3
TGTGCCAGCGGGCAGGGGCCGGAGGGTAATTCACCCCTCCACTTT | CASGQGPEGNSPLHF | few | NA | TRBJ1-6 | TRBV7-6
TGTGCCAGCAGTGAAGCGCGAGGGGAGACCCAGTACTTC | CASSEARGETQYF | many | NA | TRBJ2-5 | TRBV2
TGTGCCAGCAGTTACTTGGAGGGGCAGCCCCAGCATTTT | CASSYLEGQPQHF | few | NA | TRBJ1-5 | TRBV6-2/TRBV6-3
TGTGCCAGCTCACCTGGGCGGACCAAAGAGACCCAGTACTTC | CASSPGRTKETQYF | many | NA | TRBJ2-5 | TRBV18
TGCGCCAGCAGCTTGGACCGGGGGTCATACACCGGGGAGCTGTTTTTT | CASSLDRGSYTGELFF | many | NA | TRBJ2-2 | TRBV5-1
TGTGCCAGCAGCACGGACAGGGGCCCCTACGAGCAGTACTTC | CASSTDRGPYEQYF | NA | TRBD1 | TRBJ2-7 | TRBV11-2
TGCGCCAGCAGTCAATCGACAGGGGCGCGTCAGCCCCAGCATTTT | CASSQSTGARQPQHF | many | TRBD1 | TRBJ1-5 | TRBV23-1
TGCGCCAGCAGCTTGGCCAGGGGACAGGGGGGCGAGCAGTACTTC | CASSLARGQGGEQYF | once | TRBD1 | TRBJ2-7 | TRBV5-1
TGTGCCAGCAGCTTAGGGGGCAGGGGGCAACGGAATGAGCAGTTCTTC | CASSLGGRGQRNEQFF | many | TRBD1 | TRBJ2-1 | TRBV7-2
TGTGCCAGCAGTGATCAGGGCAGGGGCTACGAGCAGTACTTC | CASSDQGRGYEQYF | many | NA | TRBJ2-7 | TRBV2
TGTGCCAGCTCACCCCCGGGACAGAGCCTCTACGAGCAGTACTTC | CASSPPGQSLYEQYF | many | TRBD1 | TRBJ2-7 | TRBV18
TGCGCCAGCAGCTTGGGTGGCCACCAAGGAATGAACACTGAAGCTTTCTTT | CASSLGGHQGMNTEAFF | many | NA | TRBJ1-1 | TRBV5-1
TGTGCCAGCAGCTCCCCGGGGGGACTAGCGGGGGGCTCCGCCTACGAGCAGTACTTC | CASSSPGGLAGGSAYEQYF | many | TRBD2 | TRBJ2-7 | TRBV7-8
TGCGCCAGCAGCTCAAACAGGGCTGCCTCTGGAAACACCATATATTTT | CASSSNRAASGNTIYF | many | NA | TRBJ1-3 | TRBV5-1
TGCAGCGTTGAAGCAGACTTAGCATATGAGCAGTTCTTC | CSVEADLAYEQFF | many | NA | TRBJ2-1 | TRBV29-1
TGTGCCAGCAGCCAAGGGCTAGCGGGGGCTAGAAATGAGCAGTTCTTC | CASSQGLAGARNEQFF | many | TRBD2 | TRBJ2-1 | TRBV3-1
TGTGCCAGCAGCTTAGGAACAGGGGAAGAGACCCAGTACTTC | CASSLGTGEETQYF | many | TRBD1 | TRBJ2-5 | TRBV7-2